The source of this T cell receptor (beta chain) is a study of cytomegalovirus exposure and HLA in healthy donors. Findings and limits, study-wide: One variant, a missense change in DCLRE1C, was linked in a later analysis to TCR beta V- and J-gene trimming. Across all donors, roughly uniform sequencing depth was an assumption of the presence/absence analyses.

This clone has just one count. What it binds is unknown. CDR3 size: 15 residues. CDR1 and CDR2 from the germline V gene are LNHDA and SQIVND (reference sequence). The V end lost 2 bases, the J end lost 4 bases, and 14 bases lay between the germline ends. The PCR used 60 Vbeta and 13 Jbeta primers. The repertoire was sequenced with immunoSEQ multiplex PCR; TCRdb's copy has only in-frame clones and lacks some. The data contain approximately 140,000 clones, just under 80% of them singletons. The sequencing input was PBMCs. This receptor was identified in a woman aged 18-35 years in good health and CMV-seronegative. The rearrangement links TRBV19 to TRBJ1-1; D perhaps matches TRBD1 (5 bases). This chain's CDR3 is CASSISTGKGTEAFF. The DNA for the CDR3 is TGTGCCAGTAGTATATCTACAGGAAAAGGCACTGAAGCTTTCTTT.